Listed here are 9 T cell receptor beta chains from one sample, sequenced in a study of cytomegalovirus exposure and HLA in healthy donors. This PCR relied on a set of 60 Vbeta primers and 13 Jbeta primers. Produced via immunoSEQ multiplex PCR; TCRdb's table is partial and in-frame only. Of around 150,000 clones in the sample, roughly 80% are singletons; the top ten hold approximately 4.5%. The sequencing input was PBMCs. The receptors here all came from a man aged 30 to 39 in good health and CMV-seronegative.

The chain carries TRBV7-8 and TRBJ1-1; D may be TRBD1 (6 bases). V shed 1 base and J shed 0 bases, with 9 bases lying between them. The CDR3 is 15 amino acids. Germline V gene sequence: CDR1 SGHVS, CDR2 FQNEAQ. CDR3 region: CASSLGQVLNTEAFF. CDR3 in DNA: TGTGCCAGCAGCTTAGGACAGGTCCTGAACACTGAAGCTTTCTTT.

The rearrangement links TRBV6-5 to TRBJ2-7, with a tentative D call TRBD2 (7 bases). Trimming pared 6 bases from V and 2 bases from J, leaving 11 bases between. CDR3 length: 13 residues. The germline CDR1 and CDR2 sequences are MNHEY and SVGAGI. The CDR3 protein is CASRAGATYEQYF. As DNA, the CDR3 is TGTGCCAGCAGGGCGGGGGCGACCTACGAGCAGTACTTC.

The gene calls are TRBV6-5 and TRBJ2-7, with 9 bases identical to TRBD1. This CDR3 spans 15 amino acids. The trim removed 5 bases at V and 4 bases at J, leaving 9 bases unmatched. In germline, CDR1 is MNHEY, CDR2 SVGAGI. In DNA, the CDR3 is TGTGCCAGCAGTCGGGACAGGGATATGAAATACGAGCAGTACTTC. It translates to CASSRDRDMKYEQYF.

The chain employs TRBV7-9 and TRBJ2-4; tentatively, D is TRBD1 (6 bases). Per the germline V gene, CDR1 is SEHNR and CDR2 is FQNEAQ (reference sequence). Trimming left V 5 bases short and J 7 bases short, with 21 bases between. The CDR3 consists of 16 residues. The CDR3 DNA reads TGTGCCAGCAGCAGGGGAGAGACAGGACCTCGGAACATTCAGTACTTC. It specifies CASSRGETGPRNIQYF.

CDR3 nucleotide sequence: TGTGCCAGCAGTTTTGTGACAGGGAAAACCGGGGAGCTGTTTTTT. It translates to CASSFVTGKTGELFF. This rearrangement joins TRBV28 to TRBJ2-2, with 7 positions matching TRBD1. Germline CDR1 is MDHEN and CDR2 is SYDVKM. V dropped 3 bases and J dropped 5; count of bases not matched to a gene: 6. The CDR3 is 15 amino acids.

About this clone: A read error may account for a junction end that differs from germline. The genes are TRBV7-9 and TRBJ1-2; 7 bases fit TRBD1. The length of the CDR3 is 16 residues. Germline V CDR1 and CDR2: SEHNR, FQNEAQ (reference sequence). CDR3 nucleotide sequence: TGTTCCAGCAGCTTAGGGGACAGACCGGTTAACTATGGCTACACCTTC. Amino acids: CSSSLGDRPVNYGYTF.

This clone has a single count. The chain couples TRBV5-6 to TRBJ1-1, with D unresolved. The CDR3 contains 17 residues. Germline CDR1 SGHDT, CDR2 YYEEEE. V lost 0 bases and J lost 0, with 15 bases in between. CDR3 in DNA: TGTGCCAGCAGCTTGGCCAGCGGGGTCTCGATGAACACTGAAGCTTTCTTT. Amino acid sequence: CASSLASGVSMNTEAFF.

The chain uses TRBV30 and TRBJ1-2; 8 nucleotides line up with TRBD1. Losses at the gene ends were 5 bases for V and 7 bases for J; bases not matched to a gene: 18. Germline CDR1 and CDR2: GTSNPN and SVGIG (reference sequence). This CDR3 comprises 16 residues. The CDR3 DNA is TGTGCCTGGGCGAACGGTCGGACCGGGACAGGTTTTGGCTACACCTTC. It codes for CAWANGRTGTGFGYTF.

V is TRBV19 and J is TRBJ2-7; a weak D match, TRBD1 (6 bases). The CDR3 contains 15 residues. Trimming cost V 6 bases and J 0 bases, with 15 bases left between them. The germline CDR1 and CDR2 sequences are LNHDA and SQIVND (reference sequence). The CDR3 protein is CASRLSRDNSYEQYF. For the CDR3, the DNA is TGTGCCAGTAGGCTCAGCCGGGACAACTCCTACGAGCAGTACTTC.